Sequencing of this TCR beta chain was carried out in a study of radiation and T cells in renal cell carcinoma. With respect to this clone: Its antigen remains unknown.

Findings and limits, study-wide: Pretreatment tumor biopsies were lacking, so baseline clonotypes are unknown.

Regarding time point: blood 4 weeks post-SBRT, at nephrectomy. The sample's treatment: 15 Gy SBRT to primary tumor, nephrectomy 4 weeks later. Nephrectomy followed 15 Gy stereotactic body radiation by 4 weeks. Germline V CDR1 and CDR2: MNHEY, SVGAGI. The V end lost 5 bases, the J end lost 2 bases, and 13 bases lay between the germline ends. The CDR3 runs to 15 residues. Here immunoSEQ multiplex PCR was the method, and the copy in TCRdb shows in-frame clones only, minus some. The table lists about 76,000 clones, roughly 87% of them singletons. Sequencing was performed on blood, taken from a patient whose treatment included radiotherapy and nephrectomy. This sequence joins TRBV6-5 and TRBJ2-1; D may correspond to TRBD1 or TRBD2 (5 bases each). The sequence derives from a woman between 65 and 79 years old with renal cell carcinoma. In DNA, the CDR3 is TGTGCCAGCAGTAAGACCCGGGACCCCTACAATGAGCAGTTCTTC. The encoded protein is CASSKTRDPYNEQFF.